Following are 5 T cell receptor beta chains from one sample sequenced in a study of beta chain features in type 1 diabetes. Expressed TCRB transcripts were sequenced, since all the RNA that had been isolated was reverse transcribed. Here immunoSEQ multiplex PCR was the method, and the copy in TCRdb shows in-frame clones only, minus some. The table shows about 360,000 clones, with roughly an eighth occurring only once. Specimen: naive CD4+ T cells from blood. The receptor source for this set is a man aged 18 to 29 in good health.

This clone was picked up a small number of times. This sequence joins TRBV28 and TRBJ2-1; weak D call: TRBD2 (5 bases). CDR1 and CDR2 (germline): MDHEN, SYDVKM. The CDR3 runs to 14 residues. V lost 7 bases to trimming and J lost 0 bases, with 10 bases between them. DNA of the CDR3: TGTGCCAGCATAGAGGGCTTCTCCTACAATGAGCAGTTCTTC. Protein product: CASIEGFSYNEQFF.

This clone came up a few times. The chain has TRBV11-2 and TRBJ2-5; 8 bases match TRBD1. The CDR3 is 14 residues long. The ends lost 5 bases at V and 3 bases at J; junction bases unmatched: 5. Germline lookup yields CDR1 SGHAT and CDR2 FQNNGV. The CDR3, as DNA: TGTGCCAGCAGCCCAAGGACAGGGAAAGAGACCCAGTACTTC. Translating gives CASSPRTGKETQYF.

V and J are TRBV5-1 and TRBJ2-3, with a tentative D call TRBD2 (6 bases). The CDR3 length is 16 residues. Germline-derived CDR1 and CDR2 are SGHRS and YFSETQ. With 4 bases removed from V and 0 bases from J, the gap between germline ends came to 15 bases. Here the CDR3 reads CASSLPSASSTDTQYF. The CDR3 DNA reads as TGCGCCAGCAGCCTCCCTAGCGCCTCTAGCACAGATACGCAGTATTTT.

The chain carries TRBV18 and TRBJ2-7; 7 positions agree with TRBD1. Germline V gives CDR1 KGHSH, CDR2 LQKENI. Unmatched junction bases numbered 8, after V lost 4 bases and J lost 2 bases. The CDR3 extends over 15 amino acids. CDR3 DNA sequence: TGTGCCAGCTCACTACTGGGGACAGCAACCTACGAGCAGTACTTC. Residues: CASSLLGTATYEQYF.

This clone appeared a few times. The V gene is TRBV13, the J gene TRBJ1-2, with D perhaps TRBD1 (5 bases). This CDR3 region has 14 residues. V dropped 1 base and J dropped 8 bases, with 14 bases sitting between them. Looked up from germline, CDR1 is PRHDT and CDR2 is FYEKMQ (reference sequence). CDR3 in DNA: TGTGCCAGCAGCTTAGTTGCGGGGGAGAGGGGCTACACCTTC. Protein product: CASSLVAGERGYTF. The whole variable domain, filled in from reference TRBV13 and TRBJ1-2, reads AAGVIQSPRHLIKEKRETATLKCYPIPRHDTVYWYQQGPGQDPQFLISFYEKMQSDKGSIPDRFSAQQFSDYHSELNMSSLELGDSALYFCASSLVAGERGYTFGSGTRLTVV.